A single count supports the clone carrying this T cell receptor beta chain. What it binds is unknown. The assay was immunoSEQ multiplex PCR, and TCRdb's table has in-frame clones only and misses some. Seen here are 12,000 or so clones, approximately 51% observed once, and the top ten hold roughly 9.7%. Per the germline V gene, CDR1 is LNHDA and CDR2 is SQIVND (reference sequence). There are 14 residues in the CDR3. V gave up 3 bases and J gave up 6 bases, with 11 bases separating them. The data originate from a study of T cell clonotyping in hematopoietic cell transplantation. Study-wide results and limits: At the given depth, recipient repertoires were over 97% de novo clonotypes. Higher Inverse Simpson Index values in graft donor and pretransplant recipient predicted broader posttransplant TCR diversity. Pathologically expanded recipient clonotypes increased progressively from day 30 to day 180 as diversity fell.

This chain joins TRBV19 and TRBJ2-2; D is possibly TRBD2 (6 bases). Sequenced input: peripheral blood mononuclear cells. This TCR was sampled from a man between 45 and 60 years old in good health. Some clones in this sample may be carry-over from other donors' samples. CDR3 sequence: CASSIVSGPGELFF. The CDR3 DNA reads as TGTGCCAGTAGTATCGTTAGCGGCCCCGGGGAGCTGTTTTTT.